The 12 T cell receptor beta chains given below trace back to one sample, sequenced in a study of T cells in Graves' hyperthyroidism and ophthalmopathy. The CDR3 regions of TCR beta were amplified from RNA transcripts. A first-round RT-PCR of the TCR CDR3 used the HTBI primer set. In TCRdb, the multiplex PCR reads were re-called with MiXCR into one record per CDR3 protein. The sample consists of 340,000 or so distinct CDR3 sequences, 15% to 20% of them appearing once. Sample: blood. These receptors originate from a young man with Graves' hyperthyroidism.

This clonotype was found many times. The DNA of the CDR3 is TGTGCCAGCAGTGTTCCCCAGCGGGAGAAGACCCAGTACTTC. It yields the protein CASSVPQREKTQYF. The V and J genes are TRBV28 and TRBJ2-5; TRBD2 agrees at 8 bases. The V segment lost 5 bases and the J segment 6 bases; nucleotides outside the gene matches: 8. The CDR3 extends over 14 amino acids. Germline values: CDR1 MDHEN, CDR2 SYDVKM.

V is TRBV3-1 and J is TRBJ1-3; the D is unclear. CDR3 length: 15 residues. Trimming shortened V by 5 bases and J by 0 bases, and 11 bases separated the two germline ends. CDR1 is LGHDT and CDR2 is YNNKEL in the germline V gene (reference sequence). Here the CDR3 reads CASSFAQSSGNTIYF. CDR3 nucleotides: TGTGCCAGCAGCTTTGCCCAGAGCTCTGGAAACACCATATATTTT.

Ten or more counts support this clonotype. The V gene is TRBV4-1, the J gene TRBJ2-5; 7 bases are shared with TRBD2. Germline CDR1 MGHRA, CDR2 YSYEKL. This CDR3 contains 13 residues. V lost 4 bases and J lost 5; bases outside the gene matches: 4. The CDR3 sequence is CASSLGSGETQYF. DNA for the CDR3: TGCGCCAGCAGCCTCGGTAGCGGGGAGACCCAGTACTTC.

The V gene is TRBV20-1, the J gene TRBJ2-7; 8 bases agree with TRBD2. Germline V lookup: CDR1 DFQATT, CDR2 SNEGSKA (reference sequence). The CDR3 spans 14 residues. The trim removed 2 bases at V and 1 base at J, leaving 4 bases unmatched. The CDR3 here is CSARRGLGSYEQYF. For the CDR3, the DNA is TGCAGTGCTAGACGGGGACTAGGGTCCTACGAGCAGTACTTC.

In this sample, this clonotype turned up many times. The gene calls are TRBV28 and TRBJ1-5; TRBD1 aligns across 7 bases. Trimming at V came to 4 bases and at J to 2 bases, leaving 8 bases not matched to a gene. The CDR3 length is 16 residues. The germline V gene has CDR1 MDHEN and CDR2 SYDVKM. CDR3 in amino acids: CASSYDRAQGNQPQHF. Written as DNA, the CDR3 is TGTGCCAGCAGTTACGACAGGGCTCAAGGCAATCAGCCCCAGCATTTT.

The rearrangement joins TRBV29-1 to TRBJ2-3; D call uncertain. V was pared by 6 bases and J by 0 bases, with 10 bases between. CDR3 length equals 13 residues. Per the germline V gene, CDR1 is SQVTM and CDR2 is ANQGSEA. Here the CDR3 DNA reads TGCAGCGTCAGTGGGGTCAGCACAGATACGCAGTATTTT. Translating gives CSVSGVSTDTQYF.

The chain recombines TRBV9 with TRBJ1-1, with D possibly matching TRBD1 (5 bases). Germline assignment: CDR1 SGDLS and CDR2 YYNGEE. The CDR3 has 14 amino acids. V lost 5 bases, J lost 3 bases, and 14 bases lay in between. CDR3 protein: CASSADSRYTEAFF. CDR3 coding DNA: TGTGCCAGCAGTGCCGACAGCAGATACACTGAAGCTTTCTTT.

The J gene is TRBJ1-5, the V gene TRBV6-1; TRBD1 aligns across 7 bases. This CDR3 is built from 16 residues. CDR1 is MNHNS, CDR2 SASEGT, per germline. J was trimmed by 7 bases and V by 6 bases; bases with no gene match: 15. CDR3: CASREGIRDSLQPQHF. Written as DNA, the CDR3 is TGTGCCAGCAGAGAGGGGATCCGGGACAGCCTCCAGCCCCAGCATTTT.

This clonotype was seen at least ten times. The chain has TRBV2 and TRBJ1-2; 7 bases map to TRBD1. In germline, CDR1 is SNHLY, CDR2 FYNNEI. The CDR3 is made up of 11 amino acids. The CDR3 DNA follows: TGTGCGATCAGGGGGGCTGAAGGCTACACCTTC. Residues: CAIRGAEGYTF.

Ten or more counts support this clonotype. The chain couples TRBV2 to TRBJ2-3; D uncertain. The CDR3 runs 14 residues. V dropped 10 bases and J dropped 2 bases, with 16 bases sitting between them. In germline, CDR1 is SNHLY, CDR2 FYNNEI. CDR3 bases: TGTGCCACCCGGTCCGCGGCAAACACAGATACGCAGTATTTT. This encodes CATRSAANTDTQYF. Full variable domain (missing parts from reference TRBV2 and TRBJ2-3): EPEVTQTPSHQVTQMGQEVILRCVPISNHLYFYWYRQILGQKVEFLVSFYNNEISEKSEIFDDQFSVERPDGSNFTLKIRSTKLEDSAMYFCATRSAANTDTQYFGPGTRLTVL.

This clonotype has a count of ten or more. The chain couples TRBV12-5 to TRBJ2-3; TRBD2 agrees at 12 bases. Germline V lookup: CDR1 LGHNT, CDR2 FRNRAP. Germline trimming cut 6 bases from V and 2 bases from J; bases unmatched to any gene: 9. The CDR3 extends over 17 amino acids. CDR3 DNA sequence: TGTGCTAGTGGCCTATCTAGCGGGAGGGCCCTCACAGATACGCAGTATTTT. It codes for CASGLSSGRALTDTQYF.

As for this clonotype: A single base separates this from a much larger clone, so it may be a read error. V usage is TRBV5-1 and J usage is TRBJ2-7; 7 bases match TRBD2. The V gene's germline CDR1 is SGHRS and CDR2 YFSETQ. The length of the CDR3 is 16 residues. The V segment lost 4 bases and the J segment 3 bases; nucleotides outside the gene matches: 13. CDR3 region: CASSPIGEGAGYEQYF. In DNA form, the CDR3 reads TGCGCCAGCAGCCCGATTGGGGAGGGCGCGGGCTACGAGCAGTACTTC.